One and the same sample provided the 14 T cell receptor beta chains below, sequenced in a study of blood T cell repertoires in COVID-19. This table comes from immunoSEQ multiplex PCR, and its TCRdb copy is limited to in-frame clones, with some not included. The sample records around 97,000 clones, around nine tenths being singletons. Sequenced input: peripheral blood. The receptors shown here come from a human donor in a cohort sampled during active COVID-19.

The rearrangement uses TRBV5-4 and TRBJ2-7; D possibly corresponds to TRBD2 (5 bases). CDR3 length: 14 amino acids. Germline V lookup: CDR1 SGHNT, CDR2 YYREEE (reference sequence). V was clipped by 6 bases and J by 0 bases, with 13 bases between them. For the CDR3, the DNA is TGTGCCAGCAAGGGCGGGCCGTCCTCCTACGAGCAGTACTTC. This encodes CASKGGPSSYEQYF.

This sequence joins TRBV27 and TRBJ2-5; 13 bases match TRBD2. The CDR3 runs to 16 residues. The germline gives CDR1 MNHEY, CDR2 SMNVEV (reference sequence). The junction had 2 bases not matched to a gene; V was cut back by 2 bases and J by 2 bases. CDR3 nucleotides: TGTGCCAGCAGTTTAAGGGGACTAGCGGGGCAAGAGACCCAGTACTTC. Amino acid sequence: CASSLRGLAGQETQYF.

This chain links TRBV5-6 with TRBJ2-4, with D unclear. This CDR3 spans 16 amino acids. Germline V gene sequence: CDR1 SGHDT, CDR2 YYEEEE. V lost 0 bases, J lost 0 bases, and 10 bases lay in between. CDR3 DNA sequence: TGTGCCAGCAGCTTGGACTTGACTCTAGCCAAAAACATTCAGTACTTC. Its translation: CASSLDLTLAKNIQYF.

The rearrangement links TRBV7-9 to TRBJ1-3; 7 bases are a match to TRBD1. The junction had 7 bases not matched to a gene; V was cut back by 6 bases and J by 2 bases. Germline V CDR1 and CDR2: SEHNR, FQNEAQ (reference sequence). The CDR3 runs 15 residues. In DNA, the CDR3 is TGTGCCAGCAGTGCTTCCGGGACAGCTGGAAACACCATATATTTT. It yields the protein CASSASGTAGNTIYF.

This clone has a handful of counts. The gene calls are TRBV7-9 and TRBJ1-2, with 8 bases fitting TRBD1. The CDR3 has 13 residues. The germline gives CDR1 SEHNR, CDR2 FQNEAQ (reference sequence). J was trimmed by 8 bases and V by 3 bases; bases with no gene match: 5. CDR3 protein: CASSFRDRSGYTF. The CDR3 bases are TGTGCCAGCAGCTTCCGGGACAGGAGCGGCTACACCTTC.

The chain is built from TRBV18 and TRBJ2-5; 7 bases line up with TRBD1. In germline, CDR1 is KGHSH, CDR2 LQKENI. The CDR3 is made up of 15 amino acids. J was trimmed by 1 base and V by 4 bases; bases with no gene match: 6. CDR3 sequence reads: CASSQRQGIQETQYF. CDR3 bases: TGTGCCAGCTCACAACGACAGGGTATCCAAGAGACCCAGTACTTC.

The chain carries TRBV6-5 and TRBJ2-3; 8 nucleotides line up with TRBD1. The CDR3 has 14 amino acids. Germline trimming cut 6 bases from V and 0 bases from J; bases unmatched to any gene: 2. CDR1 and CDR2 (germline): MNHEY, SVGAGI. For the CDR3, the DNA is TGTGCCAGCAGCCGGACAGGGAGCACAGATACGCAGTATTTT. Translating it yields CASSRTGSTDTQYF.

V gene TRBV6-6 combines with J gene TRBJ1-6, with D perhaps matching TRBD1 (5 bases). This CDR3 spans 15 amino acids. Germline V gene sequence: CDR1 MNHNY, CDR2 SVGAGI (reference sequence). Trimming left V 2 bases short and J 7 bases short, with 12 bases between. The CDR3 DNA is TGTGCCAGCAGTTACACGGTACCAGGGAATTCACCCCTCCACTTT. Translation: CASSYTVPGNSPLHF.

The count of this clone is one. The CDR3 reads CASSQDLAYEQYF. The CDR3 nucleotides are TGTGCCAGCAGCCAAGATTTAGCTTACGAGCAGTACTTC. The rearrangement uses TRBV14 and TRBJ2-7, with D unresolved. CDR1 and CDR2 (germline): SGHDN, FVKESK. Trimming took off 0 bases at V and 4 bases at J, with 7 bases between the two ends. The CDR3 has 13 amino acids. Combining the CDR3 with reference TRBV14 and TRBJ2-7 gives the whole variable domain EAGVTQFPSHSVIEKGQTVTLRCDPISGHDNLYWYRRVMGKEIKFLLHFVKESKQDESGMPNNRFLAERTGGTYSTLKVQPAELEDSGVYFCASSQDLAYEQYFGPGTRLTVT.

The rearrangement links TRBV18 to TRBJ2-3; 13 bases agree with TRBD2. Germline V gives CDR1 KGHSH, CDR2 LQKENI. The CDR3 has 15 amino acids. Trimming took 3 bases from V and 9 from J; bases not matched to a gene: 6. The CDR3, as DNA: TGTGCCAGCTCACCCCCGGGACTAGCGGGACAAACGCAGTATTTT. Translation gives CASSPPGLAGQTQYF.

The chain couples TRBV9 to TRBJ2-7; D possibly corresponds to TRBD1 (6 bases). Trimming removed 4 bases at V and 2 bases at J, with 13 bases between. This CDR3 region has 14 residues. Germline CDR1 SGDLS, CDR2 YYNGEE. The CDR3 is CASSPPTGTYEQYF. The CDR3 DNA follows: TGTGCCAGCAGCCCCCCGACAGGCACCTACGAGCAGTACTTC. The variable domain in full, completed from reference TRBV9 and TRBJ2-7, reads DSGVTQTPKHLITATGQRVTLRCSPRSGDLSVYWYQQSLDQGLQFLIQYYNGEERAKGNILERFSAQQFPDLHSELNLSSLELGDSALYFCASSPPTGTYEQYFGPGTRLTVT.

The CDR3 reads CASSDLGQGNEKLFF. In DNA form, the CDR3 reads TGTGCCAGCAGTGATTTGGGACAGGGTAATGAAAAACTGTTTTTT. This chain links TRBV2 with TRBJ1-4; 9 bases line up with TRBD1. The germline V gene has CDR1 SNHLY and CDR2 FYNNEI. The length of the CDR3 is 15 residues. With V trimmed by 3 bases and J by 4 bases, 3 bases remained unmatched.

This sequence joins TRBV19 and TRBJ2-5; 9 bases are a match to TRBD1. CDR3 length equals 14 residues. V was pared by 4 bases and J by 5 bases, with 5 bases of the junction left unmatched. Germline CDR1 and CDR2: LNHDA and SQIVND (reference sequence). CDR3 sequence: CASSTNRGRETQYF. The CDR3 DNA reads TGTGCCAGTAGTACTAACAGGGGGCGGGAGACCCAGTACTTC.

The chain employs TRBV30 and TRBJ1-1; D unclear. Per germline, CDR1 GTSNPN and CDR2 SVGIG (reference sequence). The V end was cut by 1 base, the J end by 6 bases, with 12 bases between. CDR3 length: 13 residues. In nucleotides, the CDR3 is TGTGCCTGGAGTGAGCTGAGGGTCTCTGAAGCTTTCTTT. It yields the protein CAWSELRVSEAFF.